The sequence of this T cell receptor beta chain was determined in a study of OX40 agonist ivuxolimab in advanced cancers. The assay was immunoSEQ multiplex PCR, and TCRdb's table has in-frame clones only and misses some. The sample has fewer than 80,000 clones; 70% to 90% are singletons. This clone showed up just a few times. Its antigen is currently unknown. Broader study findings: On average, CD8+ T cells showed a greater number of expanded clones than CD4+.

Germline assignment: CDR1 MNHNY and CDR2 SVGAGI (reference sequence). The CDR3 is 13 amino acids. With 7 bases clipped from V and 3 bases from J, the junction kept 6 bases outside the gene matches. V is TRBV6-6 and J is TRBJ2-7; TRBD2 agrees at 7 bases. Material: CD4+ or CD8+ T cells sorted from blood, obtained in a trial of the OX40 agonist ivuxolimab. The receptor's source is an adult with an advanced solid tumor such as melanoma, head and neck, liver or kidney cancer. The CDR3, as DNA: TGTGCCAGCAACCGGGGGGACGACTACGAGCAGTACTTC. It translates to CASNRGDDYEQYF.